A single sample gave rise to the 18 T cell receptor beta chains below, sequenced in a study of tumor T cells in aggressive B-cell lymphoma. TCRdb's copy holds only in-frame clones and misses some; the assay was immunoSEQ multiplex PCR. The repertoire consists of fewer than 3,500 clones, with 85% to 95% occurring once and the leading ten covering under 2.5%. The sample was tumor tissue. These receptors were taken from an adult with diffuse large B cell lymphoma.

The chain uses TRBV7-8 and TRBJ1-5, with a possible D match to TRBD1 (5 bases). CDR3 length: 13 amino acids. Trimming shortened V by 3 bases and J by 5 bases, and 8 bases separated the two germline ends. CDR1 and CDR2 from the germline V gene are SGHVS and FQNEAQ. The CDR3 sequence is CASSLTEDQPQHF. CDR3 nucleotide sequence: TGTGCCAGCAGCTTGACAGAGGATCAGCCCCAGCATTTT. Full variable domain (missing parts from reference TRBV7-8 and TRBJ1-5): GAGVSQSPRYKVAKRGQDVALRCDPISGHVSLFWYQQALGQGPEFLTYFQNEAQLDKSGLPSDRFFAERPEGSVSTLKIQRTQQEDSAVYLCASSLTEDQPQHFGDGTRLSIL.

This chain joins TRBV6-5 and TRBJ2-1; 10 bases fit TRBD2. The CDR3 spans 15 residues. V dropped 5 bases and J dropped 1; count of bases not matched to a gene: 2. Germline lookup yields CDR1 MNHEY and CDR2 SVGAGI. CDR3 DNA sequence: TGTGCCAGCAGTAGGACTAGCGGATCCTACAATGAGCAGTTCTTC. Protein product: CASSRTSGSYNEQFF.

V usage is TRBV11-2 and J usage is TRBJ2-5; no clear D. Trimming took 0 bases from V and 5 from J, leaving 4 bases between them. Germline V CDR1 and CDR2: SGHAT, FQNNGV. The CDR3 extends over 12 amino acids. As DNA, the CDR3 is TGTGCCAGCAGCTTAGATCAGGAGACCCAGTACTTC. It is translated as CASSLDQETQYF.

The J gene is TRBJ2-7, the V gene TRBV6-1; TRBD1 matches 7 bases. There are 15 residues in the CDR3. The trim removed 3 bases at V and 0 bases at J, leaving 5 bases unmatched. The germline V gene encodes CDR1 MNHNS and CDR2 SASEGT. CDR3 DNA: TGTGCCAGCAGTGAGGGGACAGCAAACTCCTACGAGCAGTACTTC. Translating it yields CASSEGTANSYEQYF.

The chain carries TRBV9 and TRBJ1-1, with 8 bases aligning to TRBD1. Germline assignment: CDR1 SGDLS and CDR2 YYNGEE. The CDR3 is 16 amino acids. Trimming removed 4 bases from V and 1 base from J; junction bases left unmatched: 9. CDR3 amino acids: CASSFFLGQENTEAFF. The CDR3 bases are TGTGCCAGCAGCTTTTTTTTGGGACAGGAGAACACTGAAGCTTTCTTT.

This clone was detected once. The CDR3 sequence: CASDRDSIYEQYF. Written as DNA, the CDR3 is TGTGCCAGTGACCGGGACAGCATCTACGAGCAGTACTTC. The chain couples TRBV19 to TRBJ2-7, with 7 bases lining up with TRBD1. The CDR3 extends over 13 amino acids. Germline CDR1 and CDR2: LNHDA and SQIVND (reference sequence). The J segment lost 3 bases and the V segment lost 8 bases, leaving 7 bases of the junction unmatched.

Regarding this clone: One base away lies a much larger clone, so this may be a sequencing read error. The V and J genes are TRBV11-2 and TRBJ1-3; a possible D gene is TRBD1 (5 bases). This CDR3 has 15 residues. Trimming pared 5 bases from V and 5 bases from J, leaving 16 bases between. The germline V gene encodes CDR1 SGHAT and CDR2 FQNNGV. CDR3 in amino acids: CASSPLGASRNTIYF. The CDR3 DNA sequence: TGTGCCAGCAGCCCCCTAGGGGCGTCTAGAAACACCATATATTTT.

The chain joins TRBV5-1 to TRBJ2-2; TRBD2 agrees at 8 bases. The V segment lost 5 bases and the J segment 1 base; nucleotides outside the gene matches: 7. The CDR3 runs 16 residues. Germline V lookup: CDR1 SGHRS, CDR2 YFSETQ. The CDR3 DNA is TGCGCCAGCAGTAATTCCGGGACTAGGAACACCGGGGAGCTGTTTTTT. This encodes CASSNSGTRNTGELFF.

The chain links TRBV29-1 to TRBJ2-2; 8 nucleotides line up with TRBD1. The junction had 8 bases not matched to a gene; V was cut back by 4 bases and J by 4 bases. The V gene's germline CDR1 is SQVTM and CDR2 ANQGSEA. The CDR3 covers 15 residues. CDR3 sequence (DNA): TGCAGCGTTGTAGCCAGGGGGCATATCACCGGGGAGCTGTTTTTT. Its protein product is CSVVARGHITGELFF.

V is TRBV30 and J is TRBJ1-2; possibly TRBD1 for D (6 bases). Trimming pared 2 bases from V and 2 bases from J, leaving 9 bases between. The CDR3 spans 13 residues. Germline-derived CDR1 and CDR2 are GTSNPN and SVGIG (reference sequence). CDR3 DNA sequence: TGTGCCTGGAGTAGGACAGAGAACTATGGCTACACCTTC. It encodes CAWSRTENYGYTF. Variable domain in full (rest from reference TRBV30 and TRBJ1-2): SQTIHQWPATLVQPVGSPLSLECTVEGTSNPNLYWYRQAAGRGLQLLFYSVGIGQISSEVPQNLSASRPQDRQFILSSKKLLLSDSGFYLCAWSRTENYGYTFGSGTRLTVV.

The CDR3, as DNA: TGTGCCAGCAGCCCCTGGGGGGAGTCCGCAGATACGCAGTATTTT. This encodes CASSPWGESADTQYF. The chain couples TRBV7-2 to TRBJ2-3; possible D gene TRBD2, 6 bases. Germline CDR1 SGHTA, CDR2 FQGNSA. V gave up 5 bases and J gave up 4 bases, with 16 bases separating them. The CDR3 runs to 15 residues. The full variable domain, with the rest looked up from reference TRBV7-2 and TRBJ2-3, is GAGVSQSPSNKVTEKGKDVELRCDPISGHTALYWYRQSLGQGLEFLIYFQGNSAPDKSGLPSDRFSAERTGGSVSTLTIQRTQQEDSAVYLCASSPWGESADTQYFGPGTRLTVL.

This rearrangement joins TRBV6-5 to TRBJ1-2; D is ambiguous. Trimming pared 8 bases from V and 6 bases from J, leaving 16 bases between. Germline CDR1 MNHEY, CDR2 SVGAGI. The CDR3 sequence is 13 residues long. The CDR3 protein is CASFSPQAHGYTF. Written as DNA, the CDR3 is TGTGCCAGCTTTAGCCCCCAAGCGCATGGCTACACCTTC.

The chain is built from TRBV30 and TRBJ1-6; the D is unclear. CDR3 size: 18 residues. Per germline, CDR1 GTSNPN and CDR2 SVGIG (reference sequence). The V end was cut by 3 bases, the J end by 0 bases, with 18 bases between. CDR3 sequence: CAWSPSRSPSSYNSPLHF. Here the CDR3 DNA reads TGTGCCTGGAGCCCCTCGAGATCCCCGAGCTCCTATAATTCACCCCTCCACTTT.

The J gene is TRBJ1-1, the V gene TRBV28; 8 nucleotides agree with TRBD1. The V gene end was trimmed by 5 bases and the J gene end by 8 bases; junction bases not matched to a gene: 16. Germline values: CDR1 MDHEN, CDR2 SYDVKM. The CDR3 length is 16 residues. The CDR3 protein is CASSPVGTGGGREAFF. The CDR3 bases are TGTGCCAGCAGTCCAGTCGGGACAGGTGGGGGACGGGAAGCTTTCTTT.

A note on this clone: At the DNA level, this CDR3 is encoded by other sequences in the same sample as well. The CDR3 is CASSLLYEQFF. The CDR3 DNA reads TGTGCCAGCAGCTTACTTTATGAGCAGTTCTTC. The V and J genes are TRBV11-1 and TRBJ2-1; D gene uncertain. CDR1 is SGHAT and CDR2 is FQDESV in the germline V gene (reference sequence). The CDR3 sequence is 11 residues long. V was shortened by 2 bases and J by 8 bases, with 4 bases between the two germline ends.

The chain has TRBV18 and TRBJ2-3, with a tentative D call TRBD1 (6 bases). Trimming pared 0 bases from V and 6 bases from J, leaving 13 bases between. CDR1 and CDR2 from the germline V gene are KGHSH and LQKENI. The CDR3 length is 15 residues. The CDR3, as DNA: TGTGCCAGCTCACCACCGGGCAGGGGTCGGGATACGCAGTATTTT. Protein: CASSPPGRGRDTQYF.

The chain recombines TRBV2 with TRBJ2-7, with a weak D call TRBD2 (6 bases). Trimming cost V 5 bases and J 7 bases, with 12 bases left between them. This CDR3 contains 12 residues. Germline CDR1 and CDR2: SNHLY and FYNNEI. The CDR3 DNA follows: TGTGCCAGCAGTTGGAGGGCCGAGGAGCAGTACTTC. Translated: CASSWRAEEQYF.

The chain employs TRBV30 and TRBJ1-3; D possibly corresponds to TRBD1 (5 bases). The CDR3 runs 14 residues. CDR1 is GTSNPN and CDR2 is SVGIG in the germline V gene (reference sequence). The germline V and J ends were trimmed by 0 bases and 4 bases, with 10 bases remaining between them. Here the CDR3 DNA reads TGTGCCTGGAGTGTACGGACATCAGGAAACACCATATATTTT. It specifies CAWSVRTSGNTIYF.